These T cell receptor beta chains were read from a single sample in a study of blood T cells in healthy people across ages. Each CDR3 protein is one row after TCRdb ran MiXCR on the 5' RACE reads. The sample records almost 550,000 distinct CDR3 sequences, around 24% being singletons. These data were also filed under a second study, of T cells of mothers and their children.

The sequencing input was blood. These receptors originate from a boy aged 5-17 years in good health. Each CDR3 is given with its conserved first and last residue. A D gene is named only where the DNA matches it firmly. Clone size is not always given. Where it is, it says once, few, many or a class for expanded clones.

j_call v_call d_call clone_size cdr3_aa cdr3_nt
TRBJ2-3 TRBV4-3 TRBD2 NA CASSQESSGGGMGTDTQYF TGCGCCAGCAGCCAAGAGTCTAGCGGGGGGGGAATGGGTACAGATACGCAGTATTTT
TRBJ2-5 TRBV6-1 NA NA CASSGDTGDQETQYF TGTGCCAGCAGTGGGGACACCGGCGACCAAGAGACCCAGTACTTC
TRBJ2-3 TRBV6-1 TRBD1 few CASSGNRGSSTDTQYF TGTGCCAGCAGTGGAAACAGGGGGTCAAGCACAGATACGCAGTATTTT
TRBJ1-2 TRBV6-5 NA NA CASSYRPRGTTNYGYTF TGTGCCAGCAGTTACCGCCCACGGGGTACTACTAACTATGGCTACACCTTC
TRBJ2-7 TRBV9 TRBD2 NA CASSVRSGSAYEQYF TGCGCCAGCAGCGTACGTAGCGGGAGTGCCTACGAGCAGTACTTC
TRBJ2-7 TRBV20-1 NA few CREQGAEQYF TGCAGAGAACAGGGCGCCGAGCAGTACTTC
TRBJ1-1 TRBV18 NA few CASSTQTLNTEAFF TGTGCCAGCTCAACCCAGACACTGAACACTGAAGCTTTCTTT
TRBJ1-2 TRBV6-4 TRBD1 NA CASSDEGTGVRGYTF TGTGCCAGCAGTGACGAAGGGACAGGGGTACGAGGCTACACCTTC
TRBJ1-4 TRBV27 NA NA CASTTSPVGREKLFF TGTGCCAGCACCACTTCCCCCGTAGGACGAGAAAAACTGTTTTTT
TRBJ2-7 TRBV5-1 NA NA CASSYDPTGAGSNEQYF TGCGCCAGCAGCTATGACCCGACCGGAGCAGGGTCGAACGAGCAGTACTTC
TRBJ1-3 TRBV7-9 NA NA CASSLDGVQLSGNTIYF TGTGCCAGCAGCTTAGACGGTGTGCAACTCTCTGGAAACACCATATATTTT
TRBJ2-7 TRBV20-1 TRBD1 few CSATAGTGYEQYF TGCAGTGCGACCGCTGGGACAGGCTACGAGCAGTACTTC
TRBJ2-7 TRBV6-2/TRBV6-3 NA many CASTAQLLTYEQYF TGTGCCAGCACGGCCCAGCTCCTGACCTACGAGCAGTACTTC
TRBJ2-5 TRBV4-3 NA NA CASSPDGNPGETQYF TGCGCCAGCAGCCCGGACGGGAACCCCGGAGAGACCCAGTACTTC
TRBJ1-4 TRBV6-5 NA many CASSYSGPSNEKLFF TGTGCCAGCAGTTACTCGGGCCCGTCTAATGAAAAACTGTTTTTT
TRBJ1-2 TRBV6-2/TRBV6-3 NA few CASTRQGENYGYTF TGTGCCAGCACGCGGCAGGGCGAAAACTATGGCTACACCTTC
TRBJ1-5 TRBV7-8 TRBD1 NA CASSLDGTGGSQPQHF TGTGCCAGCAGCTTAGATGGGACAGGGGGTAGTCAGCCCCAGCATTTT
TRBJ1-4 TRBV4-1 NA NA CASSQEGSAEKLFF TGCGCCAGCAGCCAAGAGGGGTCGGCTGAAAAACTGTTTTTT
TRBJ2-1 TRBV11-2 NA few CASSLEFLTGVSYNEQFF TGTGCCAGCAGCTTAGAGTTCCTCACTGGGGTAAGCTACAATGAGCAGTTCTTC
TRBJ1-6 TRBV7-2 NA few CASSLNRASNHSPLHF TGTGCCAGCAGCTTAAACAGGGCCTCTAATCATTCACCCCTCCACTTT
TRBJ2-1 TRBV28 TRBD2 NA CASSLGRRLSSYNEQFF TGTGCCAGCAGCCTCGGGAGGCGTTTGAGCTCCTACAATGAGCAGTTCTTC
TRBJ2-1 TRBV5-1 TRBD2 NA CASSLAGRSLQFF TGCGCCAGCAGCTTGGCCGGGAGGTCACTGCAGTTCTTC
TRBJ2-2 TRBV19 TRBD1 few CASSRGGPGELFF TGTGCCAGTAGTCGAGGGGGCCCCGGGGAGCTGTTTTTT
TRBJ1-1 TRBV5-6 TRBD1 NA CASSSKRGLDTEAFF TGTGCCAGCAGCTCAAAGAGGGGGCTCGACACTGAAGCTTTCTTT
TRBJ1-1 TRBV3-1 NA few CASSPDSSNTEAFF TGTGCCAGCAGCCCAGACAGTTCAAACACTGAAGCTTTCTTT
TRBJ2-1 TRBV29-1 TRBD2 few CSVRMGTIDEQFF TGCAGCGTCAGAATGGGGACTATTGATGAGCAGTTCTTC
TRBJ1-5 TRBV6-2/TRBV6-3 NA NA CASSYFGRRNQPQHF TGTGCCAGCAGTTACTTCGGACGGCGCAATCAGCCCCAGCATTTT
TRBJ2-6 TRBV7-9 NA NA CASRRERSGANVLTF TGTGCCAGCAGACGCGAGCGCTCTGGGGCCAACGTCCTGACTTTC
TRBJ2-7 TRBV9 NA few CASSVRTGFPYEQYF TGTGCCAGCAGCGTCCGGACCGGGTTCCCCTACGAGCAGTACTTC
TRBJ1-2 TRBV25-1 NA few CASWGERSSYGYTF TGTGCCAGCTGGGGGGAGCGGAGCAGCTATGGCTACACCTTC
TRBJ1-2 TRBV20-1 TRBD1 few CSARGTGGNYGYTF TGCAGTGCTAGAGGGACAGGGGGAAACTATGGCTACACCTTC
TRBJ2-5 TRBV6-2/TRBV6-3 TRBD2 NA CASSRGLAPQETQYF TGTGCCAGCAGCCGTGGACTAGCGCCACAAGAGACCCAGTACTTC
TRBJ2-2 TRBV4-1 NA NA CASSLLVSSNTGELFF TGCGCCAGCAGCCTCCTTGTGTCGTCGAACACCGGGGAGCTGTTTTTT
TRBJ1-2 TRBV12-3/TRBV12-4 TRBD1 NA CASSPTGPGRYTF TGTGCCAGCAGTCCGACAGGGCCGGGGCGCTACACCTTC
TRBJ2-2 TRBV6-2/TRBV6-3 NA NA CASVYRGTALNTGELFF TGTGCCAGCGTCTACCGGGGTACAGCCTTGAACACCGGGGAGCTGTTTTTT
TRBJ2-1 TRBV6-2/TRBV6-3 TRBD2 many CASSYSGSGGVYNEQFF TGTGCCAGCAGTTACTCTGGCAGCGGGGGGGTCTACAATGAGCAGTTCTTC
TRBJ2-7 TRBV27 TRBD1 NA CASSLSWQGAREQYF TGTGCCAGCAGTTTATCGTGGCAGGGGGCGCGGGAGCAGTACTTC